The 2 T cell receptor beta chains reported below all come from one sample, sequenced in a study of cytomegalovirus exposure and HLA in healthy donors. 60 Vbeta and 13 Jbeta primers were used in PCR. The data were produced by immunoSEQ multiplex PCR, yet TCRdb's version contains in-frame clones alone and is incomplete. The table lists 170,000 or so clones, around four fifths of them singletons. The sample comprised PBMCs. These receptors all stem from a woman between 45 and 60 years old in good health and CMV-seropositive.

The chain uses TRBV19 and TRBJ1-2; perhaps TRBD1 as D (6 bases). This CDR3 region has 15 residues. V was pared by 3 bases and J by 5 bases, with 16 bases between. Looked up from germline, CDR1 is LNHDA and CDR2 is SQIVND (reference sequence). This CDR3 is CASSMPAQGAYGYTF. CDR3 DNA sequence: TGTGCCAGTAGTATGCCCGCACAGGGAGCGTATGGCTACACCTTC.

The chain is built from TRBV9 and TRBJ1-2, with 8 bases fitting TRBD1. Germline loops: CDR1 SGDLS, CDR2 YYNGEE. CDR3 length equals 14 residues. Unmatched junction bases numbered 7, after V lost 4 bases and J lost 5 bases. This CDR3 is CASSSNTGGYGYTF. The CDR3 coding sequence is TGTGCCAGCAGCTCCAATACAGGGGGATATGGCTACACCTTC.